Listed here are 23 T cell receptor beta chains from one sample, sequenced in a study of blood T cell repertoires in COVID-19 (dated by TCRdb to the early 2020s). The library was generated by the immunoSEQ multiplex PCR assay. The clones in this table, taken by TCRdb from immuneACCESS, are in-frame only. Not every clone is retained; where verified, under half of the shortfall comes from an unresolved V gene, and the cause of the rest is unknown. In this sample the table shows roughly 130,000 clones, roughly 83% of which occur a single time. The ten biggest clones cover 4.5% to 5.5% of the sample. The sample was PBMCs or T cells enriched from blood (not recorded which). These receptors were taken from a man in his forties with acute COVID-19.

The chain uses TRBV3-1 (or the pseudogene TRBV3-2) and TRBJ2-7; D perhaps matches TRBD1 (6 bases). V lost 3 bases and J lost 2, with 11 bases in between. The CDR3 runs 14 residues. Germline-derived CDR1 and CDR2 are LGHDT and YNNKEL (reference sequence). As DNA, the CDR3 is TGTGCCAGCAGCCAGCAGACAGGAGCCTACGAGCAGTACTTC. It yields the protein CASSQQTGAYEQYF.

The CDR3 coding sequence is TGTGCCAGCAGCTTGGGGCCCAAGTGGGAGACCCAGTACTTC. This sequence encodes CASSLGPKWETQYF. V usage is TRBV5-6 and J usage is TRBJ2-5; no clear D gene. The CDR3 totals 14 residues. Looked up from germline, CDR1 is SGHDT and CDR2 is YYEEEE. The germline V and J ends were trimmed by 0 bases and 5 bases, with 11 bases remaining between them.

Only one count was recorded for this clone. This sequence joins TRBV7-9 and TRBJ2-7, with D maybe TRBD2 (5 bases). This CDR3 region has 15 residues. Between the trimmed V and J ends, which lost 1 base and 0 bases, there was a span of 10 bases. Germline CDR1 is SEHNR and CDR2 is FQNEAQ (reference sequence). This CDR3 is CASSLGTGSSYEQYF. In DNA form, the CDR3 reads TGTGCCAGCAGCTTAGGGACGGGGAGCTCCTACGAGCAGTACTTC.

The chain recombines TRBV7-9 with TRBJ1-2; the D is unclear. V was pared by 3 bases and J by 6 bases, with 11 bases between. CDR3 length equals 13 residues. Germline CDR1 is SEHNR and CDR2 is FQNEAQ (reference sequence). CDR3 bases: TGTGCCAGCAGCTTGGGCCAGCCTGATGGCTACACCTTC. Its translation: CASSLGQPDGYTF.

The J gene is TRBJ1-2, the V gene TRBV7-9; D call uncertain. V dropped 5 bases and J dropped 6 bases, with 10 bases sitting between them. Per the germline V gene, CDR1 is SEHNR and CDR2 is FQNEAQ (reference sequence). This CDR3 spans 12 amino acids. The CDR3 sequence is CASSPLVDGYTF. CDR3 DNA: TGTGCCAGCAGCCCCCTTGTTGATGGCTACACCTTC.

The chain couples TRBV28 to TRBJ1-1; D possibly corresponds to TRBD1 (6 bases). CDR1 is MDHEN, CDR2 SYDVKM, per germline. CDR3 size: 17 residues. The V and J ends lost 5 bases and 1 base respectively, with 20 bases between them. This chain's CDR3 is CASSTLRWGTSNTEAFF. The CDR3 nucleotides are TGTGCCAGCAGTACCCTGAGGTGGGGGACATCGAACACTGAAGCTTTCTTT.

V and J are TRBV9 and TRBJ2-3, with TRBD1 matching over 7 bases. Germline trimming cut 1 base from V and 5 bases from J; bases unmatched to any gene: 7. The CDR3 is 15 amino acids. Germline loops: CDR1 SGDLS, CDR2 YYNGEE. The CDR3 spells CASSVIDRVGDTQYF. CDR3 coding DNA: TGTGCCAGCAGCGTAATAGACAGGGTGGGAGATACGCAGTATTTT.

The V gene is TRBV5-1, the J gene TRBJ2-7; 11 nucleotides agree with TRBD1. The CDR3 is 14 residues long. Per the germline V gene, CDR1 is SGHRS and CDR2 is YFSETQ. V was clipped by 2 bases and J by 5 bases; unmatched bases: 3. The CDR3 DNA sequence: TGCGCCAGCAGCTTCCGGGACAGGGGGAACGAGCAGTACTTC. It codes for CASSFRDRGNEQYF.

The V call is TRBV19, the J call TRBJ1-2; 9 nucleotides line up with TRBD1. The CDR3 loop spans 17 amino acids. The V segment lost 3 bases and the J segment 8 bases; nucleotides outside the gene matches: 16. The germline V gene encodes CDR1 LNHDA and CDR2 SQIVND (reference sequence). The CDR3 protein is CASSIETGTGTLGGYTF. CDR3 in DNA: TGTGCCAGTAGTATCGAAACCGGGACAGGGACCCTAGGAGGCTACACCTTC.

The CDR3 spells CASSSVPSTDTQYF. For the CDR3, the DNA is TGTGCCAGCAGCTCGGTTCCTAGCACAGATACGCAGTATTTT. The gene calls are TRBV7-2 and TRBJ2-3; D unresolved. This CDR3 contains 14 residues. Looked up from germline, CDR1 is SGHTA and CDR2 is FQGNSA. The V end was cut by 4 bases, the J end by 0 bases, with 8 bases between.

The gene calls are TRBV9 and TRBJ1-5, with 7 bases fitting TRBD1. The germline gives CDR1 SGDLS, CDR2 YYNGEE. V was clipped by 0 bases and J by 6 bases; unmatched bases: 3. The CDR3 length is 14 residues. The CDR3 nucleotides read TGTGCCAGCAGCGTAGGGGACAGAAGTCAGCCCCAGCATTTT. It specifies CASSVGDRSQPQHF. The full variable domain, in which reference TRBV9 and TRBJ1-5 provide the parts outside the CDR3, is DSGVTQTPKHLITATGQRVTLRCSPRSGDLSVYWYQQSLDQGLQFLIQYYNGEERAKGNILERFSAQQFPDLHSELNLSSLELGDSALYFCASSVGDRSQPQHFGDGTRLSIL.

This sequence joins TRBV27 and TRBJ1-5; TRBD1 matches at 7 bases. J was trimmed by 3 bases and V by 5 bases; bases with no gene match: 4. From germline, CDR1 is MNHEY and CDR2 SMNVEV (reference sequence). The CDR3 extends over 14 amino acids. CDR3 sequence: CASSLGTDNQPQHF. The CDR3 DNA is TGTGCCAGCAGTCTCGGGACAGACAATCAGCCCCAGCATTTT.

The chain joins TRBV9 to TRBJ1-1, with D possibly being TRBD1 (5 bases). V lost 1 base to trimming and J lost 1 base, with 8 bases between them. The CDR3 has 14 residues. In germline, CDR1 is SGDLS, CDR2 YYNGEE. CDR3 nucleotides: TGTGCCAGCAGCGTAATGACAGAGAACACTGAAGCTTTCTTT. It specifies CASSVMTENTEAFF.

This chain connects TRBV5-3 to TRBJ2-1; D perhaps matches TRBD2 (6 bases). TRBV5-3 qualifies as an ORF whose function is uncertain. This CDR3 has 14 residues. V lost 3 bases to trimming and J lost 8 bases, with 15 bases between them. CDR3 residues: CARSWGLGGHEQFF. The CDR3 bases are TGTGCCAGAAGCTGGGGTTTGGGAGGTCATGAGCAGTTCTTC.

The chain recombines TRBV28 with TRBJ1-5; 7 bases agree with TRBD1. The ends lost 3 bases at V and 6 bases at J; junction bases unmatched: 11. Germline V gives CDR1 MDHEN, CDR2 SYDVKM. This CDR3 has 16 residues. The CDR3 spells CASSFNEGALGQPQHF. CDR3 DNA: TGTGCCAGCAGTTTCAATGAGGGGGCGCTGGGTCAGCCCCAGCATTTT.

V is TRBV5-5 and J is TRBJ2-1; D possibly corresponds to TRBD2 (5 bases). Germline values: CDR1 SGHKS, CDR2 YYEKEE (reference sequence). This CDR3 is 15 amino acids long. Deletions cut 0 bases from V and 0 bases from J, with 7 bases between. This CDR3 reads CASSLVGSSYNEQFF. DNA of the CDR3: TGTGCCAGCAGCTTGGTAGGGAGCTCCTACAATGAGCAGTTCTTC.

V gene TRBV6-1 combines with J gene TRBJ1-2, with 8 bases fitting TRBD1. Germline assignment: CDR1 MNHNS and CDR2 SASEGT. With 1 base clipped from V and 5 bases from J, the junction kept 12 bases outside the gene matches. The CDR3 has 17 residues. The CDR3 sequence: CASSEGTGLGETYGYTF. CDR3 in DNA: TGTGCCAGCAGTGAAGGGACAGGGTTGGGAGAAACGTATGGCTACACCTTC.

The chain combines TRBV6-5 with TRBJ1-1; no clear D gene. Germline loops: CDR1 MNHEY, CDR2 SVGAGI. The CDR3 consists of 14 residues. Trimming removed 7 bases at V and 2 bases at J, with 14 bases between. CDR3 protein: CASNRGSLNTEAFF. As DNA, the CDR3 is TGTGCCAGCAACAGAGGGTCGCTCAACACTGAAGCTTTCTTT.

The J gene is TRBJ1-2, the V gene TRBV12-5; 8 nucleotides line up with TRBD1. Germline trimming cut 5 bases from V and 0 bases from J; bases unmatched to any gene: 2. Germline V lookup: CDR1 LGHNT, CDR2 FRNRAP. The CDR3 is made up of 14 amino acids. CDR3 sequence (DNA): TGTGCTAGTGGTGTGGACAGGGCTAACTATGGCTACACCTTC. It encodes CASGVDRANYGYTF.

The chain carries TRBV5-4 and TRBJ1-1; 10 nucleotides line up with TRBD1. The CDR3 is 16 amino acids. Germline values: CDR1 SGHNT, CDR2 YYREEE (reference sequence). After removal of 3 bases from V and 3 bases from J, the junction contained 8 bases not matched to a gene. The CDR3 loop reads CASSSGRDRGYTEAFF. In nucleotides, the CDR3 is TGTGCCAGCAGCTCCGGACGGGACAGGGGATACACTGAAGCTTTCTTT.

The chain joins TRBV5-6 to TRBJ2-3, with D possibly matching TRBD1 (6 bases). Germline V CDR1 and CDR2: SGHDT, YYEEEE. The V gene lost 7 bases and the J gene lost 0 bases, with 18 bases spanning the gap. The CDR3 sequence is 16 residues long. The CDR3 sequence is CASHWIGGPSTDTQYF. Here the CDR3 DNA reads TGTGCCAGCCACTGGATAGGGGGACCTAGCACAGATACGCAGTATTTT.

This chain links TRBV11-2 with TRBJ2-1; D is uncertain. This CDR3 comprises 15 residues. Germline V lookup: CDR1 SGHAT, CDR2 FQNNGV. With 10 bases removed from V and 0 bases from J, the gap between germline ends came to 16 bases. The CDR3 region has the DNA TGTGCCACCAATCGTTTGGTTAGCTCCTACAATGAGCAGTTCTTC. Translating gives CATNRLVSSYNEQFF.

This clone was detected a few times. The chain uses TRBV5-1 and TRBJ2-2; D is possibly TRBD2 (5 bases). The V end was cut by 0 bases, the J end by 6 bases, with 12 bases between. Germline-derived CDR1 and CDR2 are SGHRS and YFSETQ. The CDR3 sequence is 15 residues long. CDR3 in DNA: TGCGCCAGCAGCTTGGGCGGGCACGGGGCCGGGGAGCTGTTTTTT. Protein product: CASSLGGHGAGELFF.